This T cell receptor beta chain comes out of a study of OX40 agonist ivuxolimab in advanced cancers. With respect to the entire study: Ivuxolimab was an agonistic, fully human IgG2 monoclonal antibody directed against OX40 (CD134), a costimulatory receptor. Intravenous ivuxolimab was administered to patients every 2 weeks at six dose levels: 0.01, 0.1, 0.3, 1.5, 3 and 10 mg/kg. Of the approximately 50 dose-escalation patients, hepatocellular carcinoma was present in approximately 20, melanoma in approximately 15, renal cell carcinoma in 9 and head and neck cancer in 9. A male proportion of approximately 83% and a mean age of 60 years, ranging from roughly 23 to 79, were recorded for the dose-escalation cohort. Prior anti-PD-1, anti-PD-L1 or anti-CTLA-4 therapy was permitted, and checkpoint inhibitors had been received by under 50% of dose-escalation patients. Partial responses were achieved by three dose-escalation patients, of whom one had hepatocellular carcinoma and two had cutaneous melanoma. The purpose of peripheral TCRbeta sequencing was to test whether ivuxolimab changed TCR sequence diversity and led to clonal T-cell expansion. The paper covers the monotherapy dose-escalation part of the phase I ivuxolimab trial, which included N of about 56 patients.

The trial excluded patients who had a history of autoimmune disease or were on systemic immunosuppression. Peripheral blood for TCR sequencing was collected from all dose cohorts at baseline, on cycle 4 day 1, and on cycle 7 day 1. Samples were obtained from an open-label, multicenter, first-in-human phase I dose-escalation trial of ivuxolimab. Adults with locally advanced or metastatic melanoma, renal cell, hepatocellular, or head and neck squamous cell carcinoma were enrolled in the trial. Before TCR sequencing, CD4+ T cells and CD8+ T cells from peripheral blood were sorted into separate populations. From the cysteine through the phenylalanine, the CDR3 covers 14 amino acids. CDR3 DNA only is kept here, 42 bases in frame from base 1. Trimming takes 5 bases off V and 7 bases off J; junction bases not matched to a gene: 5. The CDR1 and CDR2 encoded by the germline V gene are SGHAT and FQNNGV. The paper's findings and limits, for the study overall: At doses from 0.1 to 3.0 mg/kg, clonal expansion was seen in both CD4+ and CD8+ blood T cells between baseline and week 6. Antigen specificity was not determined for the clonally expanded peripheral T cells. After ivuxolimab, more expanded clones were found on average in CD8+ T cells than in CD4+ T cells. Low levels of normalized T-cell clonal expansion were also seen in some patients who did not respond. Partial responders in the 0.1-3.0 mg/kg groups had among the lowest normalized peripheral clonal expansion, especially among CD8+ T cells.

On this clone: What this receptor recognizes is not known. No much larger clonotype is one base removed from it; base qualities were not supplied.

For sequencing of the TCRbeta CDR3 region, genomic DNA was extracted from the sorted cells. The immunoSEQ Assay was used for sequencing of TCRbeta CDR3 regions. The clones in this table, taken by TCRdb from immuneACCESS, are in-frame only. Not every clone is retained; where verified, under half of the shortfall comes from an unresolved V gene, and the cause of the rest is unknown. Recorded for this sample are tens of thousands of clones; roughly 88% of them occurred a single time. The ten most abundant clones make up 3.5% to 4.5% of the sample. The input for sequencing was CD4+ or CD8+ T cells sorted from blood, taken in a trial of the OX40 agonist ivuxolimab. The chain is made from TRBV11-2 and TRBJ2-1; a stretch of 10 junction bases matches TRBD1. This sequence was found in an adult with an advanced solid tumor such as melanoma, head and neck, liver or kidney cancer. The CDR3 amino acid sequence is: CASSMGQGRNEQFF. The DNA sequence is as follows: TGTGCCAGCAGCATGGGACAGGGGAGGAATGAGCAGTTCTTC.